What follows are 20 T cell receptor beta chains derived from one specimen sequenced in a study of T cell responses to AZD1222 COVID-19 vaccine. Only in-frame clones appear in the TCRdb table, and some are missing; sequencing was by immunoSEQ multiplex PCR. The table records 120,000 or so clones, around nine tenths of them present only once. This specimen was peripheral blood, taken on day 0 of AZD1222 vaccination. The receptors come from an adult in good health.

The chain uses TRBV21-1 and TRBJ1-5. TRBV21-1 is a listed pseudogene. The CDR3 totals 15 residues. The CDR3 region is CASSLPPACNQPQHF. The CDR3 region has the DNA TGTGCCAGCAGCCTACCCCCGGCCTGCAATCAGCCCCAGCATTTT.

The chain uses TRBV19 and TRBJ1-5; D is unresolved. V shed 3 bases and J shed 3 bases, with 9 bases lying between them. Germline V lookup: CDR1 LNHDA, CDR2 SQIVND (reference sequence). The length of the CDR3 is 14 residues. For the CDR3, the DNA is TGTGCCAGTAGTATGGGCAGAACCAATCAGCCCCAGCATTTT. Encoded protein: CASSMGRTNQPQHF.

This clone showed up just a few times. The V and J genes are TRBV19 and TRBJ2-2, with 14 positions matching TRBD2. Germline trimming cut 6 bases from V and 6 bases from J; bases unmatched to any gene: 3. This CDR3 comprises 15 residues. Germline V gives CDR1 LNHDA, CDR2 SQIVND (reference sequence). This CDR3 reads CASRGLAGAAGELFF. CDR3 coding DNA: TGTGCCAGTAGGGGACTAGCGGGAGCGGCCGGGGAGCTGTTTTTT. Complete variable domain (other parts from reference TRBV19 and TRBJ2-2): DGGITQSPKYLFRKEGQNVTLSCEQNLNHDAMYWYRQDPGQGLRLIYYSQIVNDFQKGDIAEGYSVSREKKESFPLTVTSAQKNPTAFYLCASRGLAGAAGELFFGEGSRLTVL.

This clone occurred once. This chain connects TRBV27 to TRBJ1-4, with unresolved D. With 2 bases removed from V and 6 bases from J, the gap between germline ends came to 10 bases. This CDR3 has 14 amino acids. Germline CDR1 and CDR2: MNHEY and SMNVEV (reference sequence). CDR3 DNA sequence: TGTGCCAGCAGTTTAGAGGGTAGAGATGAAAAACTGTTTTTT. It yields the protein CASSLEGRDEKLFF.

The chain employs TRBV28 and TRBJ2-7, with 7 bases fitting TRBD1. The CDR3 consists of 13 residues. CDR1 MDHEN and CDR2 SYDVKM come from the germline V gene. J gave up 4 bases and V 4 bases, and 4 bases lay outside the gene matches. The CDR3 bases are TGTGCCAGCAGTTCACAGGGGTGGTACGAGCAGTACTTC. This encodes CASSSQGWYEQYF.

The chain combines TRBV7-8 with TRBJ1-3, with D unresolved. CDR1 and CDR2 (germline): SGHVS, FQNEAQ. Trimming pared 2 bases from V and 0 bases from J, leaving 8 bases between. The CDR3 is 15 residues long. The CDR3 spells CASSLQFHSGNTIYF. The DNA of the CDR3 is TGTGCCAGCAGCTTACAGTTCCACTCTGGAAACACCATATATTTT.

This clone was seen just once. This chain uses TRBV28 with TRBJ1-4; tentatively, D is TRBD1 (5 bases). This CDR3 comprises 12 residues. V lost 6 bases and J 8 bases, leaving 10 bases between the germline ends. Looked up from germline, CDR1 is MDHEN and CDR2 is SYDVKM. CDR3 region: CASSRGTEKLFF. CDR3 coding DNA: TGTGCCAGCAGCCGAGGGACGGAAAAACTGTTTTTT. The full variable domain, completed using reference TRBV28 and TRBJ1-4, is DVKVTQSSRYLVKRTGEKVFLECVQDMDHENMFWYRQDPGLGLRLIYFSYDVKMKEKGDIPEGYSVSREKKERFSLILESASTNQTSMYLCASSRGTEKLFFGSGTQLSVL.

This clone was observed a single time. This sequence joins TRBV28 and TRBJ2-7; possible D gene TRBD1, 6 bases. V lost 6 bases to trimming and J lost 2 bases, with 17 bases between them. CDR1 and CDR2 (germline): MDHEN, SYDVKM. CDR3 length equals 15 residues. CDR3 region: CASSQMRTATYEQYF. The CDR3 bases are TGTGCCAGCAGCCAGATGAGGACAGCCACCTACGAGCAGTACTTC.

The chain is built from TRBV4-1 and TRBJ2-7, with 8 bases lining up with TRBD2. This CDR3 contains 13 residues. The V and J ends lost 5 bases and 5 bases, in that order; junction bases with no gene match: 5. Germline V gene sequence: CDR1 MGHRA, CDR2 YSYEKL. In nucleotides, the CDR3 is TGCGCCAGCAGCTGGGGCGGGGGGAACGAGCAGTACTTC. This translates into CASSWGGGNEQYF.

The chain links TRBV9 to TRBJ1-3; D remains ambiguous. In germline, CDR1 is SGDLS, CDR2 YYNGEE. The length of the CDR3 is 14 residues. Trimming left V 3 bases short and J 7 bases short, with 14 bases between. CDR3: CASSASLGANTIYF. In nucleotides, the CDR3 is TGTGCCAGCAGCGCATCCTTGGGTGCGAACACCATATATTTT.

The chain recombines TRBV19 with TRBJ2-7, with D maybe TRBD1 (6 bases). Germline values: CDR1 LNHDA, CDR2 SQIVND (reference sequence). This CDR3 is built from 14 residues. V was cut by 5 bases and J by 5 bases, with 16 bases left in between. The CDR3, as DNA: TGTGCCAGTAGTCCAGGGGCAAAAAGGGACGAGCAGTACTTC. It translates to CASSPGAKRDEQYF.

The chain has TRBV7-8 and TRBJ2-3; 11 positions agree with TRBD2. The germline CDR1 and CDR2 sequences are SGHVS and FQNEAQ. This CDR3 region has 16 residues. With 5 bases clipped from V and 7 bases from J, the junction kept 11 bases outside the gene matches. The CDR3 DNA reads TGTGCCAGCAGCCCAAGACTAGCGGGGTCCTTATATACGCAGTATTTT. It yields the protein CASSPRLAGSLYTQYF.

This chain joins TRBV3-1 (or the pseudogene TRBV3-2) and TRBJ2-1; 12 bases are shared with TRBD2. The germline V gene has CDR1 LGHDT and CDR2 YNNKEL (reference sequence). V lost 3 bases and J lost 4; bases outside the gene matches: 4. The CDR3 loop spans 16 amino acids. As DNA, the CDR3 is TGTGCCAGCAGCCAGACTAGCGGGAGTGTATACAATGAGCAGTTCTTC. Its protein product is CASSQTSGSVYNEQFF.

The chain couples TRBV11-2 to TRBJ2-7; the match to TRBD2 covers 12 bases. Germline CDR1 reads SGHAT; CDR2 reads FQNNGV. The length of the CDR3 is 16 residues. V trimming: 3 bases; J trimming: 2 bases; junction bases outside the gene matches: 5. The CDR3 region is CASSLSLAGGPYEQYF. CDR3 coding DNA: TGTGCCAGCAGCTTGTCTCTAGCGGGAGGGCCCTACGAGCAGTACTTC.

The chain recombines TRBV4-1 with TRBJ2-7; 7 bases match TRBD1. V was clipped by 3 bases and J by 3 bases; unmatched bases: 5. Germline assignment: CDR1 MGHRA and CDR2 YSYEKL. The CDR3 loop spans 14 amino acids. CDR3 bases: TGCGCCAGCAGCCAGGGACAGAGAAACTACGAGCAGTACTTC. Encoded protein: CASSQGQRNYEQYF.

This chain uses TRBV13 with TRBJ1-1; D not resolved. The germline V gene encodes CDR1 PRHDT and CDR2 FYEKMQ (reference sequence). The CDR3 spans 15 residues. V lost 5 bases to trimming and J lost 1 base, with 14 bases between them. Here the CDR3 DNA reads TGTGCCAGCAGCCCCAACCGAGGATCGAACACTGAAGCTTTCTTT. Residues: CASSPNRGSNTEAFF.

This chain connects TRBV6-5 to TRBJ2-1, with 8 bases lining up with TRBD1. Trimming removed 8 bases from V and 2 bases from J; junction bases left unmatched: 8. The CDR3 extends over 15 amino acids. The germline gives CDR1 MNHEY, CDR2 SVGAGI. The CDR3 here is CASRLGGQAYNEQFF. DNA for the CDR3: TGTGCCAGCCGCCTGGGGGGACAGGCCTACAATGAGCAGTTCTTC.

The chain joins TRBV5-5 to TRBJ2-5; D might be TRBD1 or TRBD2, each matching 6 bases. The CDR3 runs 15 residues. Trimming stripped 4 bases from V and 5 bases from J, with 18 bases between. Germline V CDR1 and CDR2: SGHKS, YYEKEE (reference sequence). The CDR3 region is CASSKGGPGGETQYF. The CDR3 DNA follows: TGTGCCAGCAGCAAAGGGGGGCCTGGAGGGGAGACCCAGTACTTC.

In DNA, the CDR3 is TGTGCCAGCAGCAAGGTGGACCCGAAAGGGCGTCAGCCCCAGCATTTT. Its translation: CASSKVDPKGRQPQHF. The rearrangement uses TRBV21-1 and TRBJ1-5. TRBV21-1 corresponds to a pseudogene. This CDR3 is 16 amino acids long.

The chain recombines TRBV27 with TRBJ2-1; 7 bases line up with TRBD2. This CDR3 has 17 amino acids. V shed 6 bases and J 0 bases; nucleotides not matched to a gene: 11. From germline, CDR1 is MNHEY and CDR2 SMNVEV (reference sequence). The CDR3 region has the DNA TGTGCCAGCAGCTTAAAGGCCCTAGCGGCCTCCTACAATGAGCAGTTCTTC. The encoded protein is CASSLKALAASYNEQFF.